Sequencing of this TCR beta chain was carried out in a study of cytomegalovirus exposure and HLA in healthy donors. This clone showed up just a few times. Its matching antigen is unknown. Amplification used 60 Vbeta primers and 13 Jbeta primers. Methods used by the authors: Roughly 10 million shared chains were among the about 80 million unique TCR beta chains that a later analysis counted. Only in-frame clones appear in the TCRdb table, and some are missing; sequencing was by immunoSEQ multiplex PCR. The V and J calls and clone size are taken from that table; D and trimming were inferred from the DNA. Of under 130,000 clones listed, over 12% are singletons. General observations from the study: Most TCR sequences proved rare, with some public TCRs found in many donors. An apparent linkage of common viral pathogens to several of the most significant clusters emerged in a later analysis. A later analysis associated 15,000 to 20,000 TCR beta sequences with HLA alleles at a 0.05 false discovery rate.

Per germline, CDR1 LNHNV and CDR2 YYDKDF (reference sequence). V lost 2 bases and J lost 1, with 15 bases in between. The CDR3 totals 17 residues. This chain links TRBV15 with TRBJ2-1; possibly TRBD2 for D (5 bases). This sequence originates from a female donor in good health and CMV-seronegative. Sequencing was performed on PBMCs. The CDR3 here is CATSRSSTEVSYNEQFF. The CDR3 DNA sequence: TGTGCCACCAGCAGATCCTCGACGGAGGTATCCTACAATGAGCAGTTCTTC.